The 6 T cell receptor beta chains given below trace back to one sample, sequenced in a study of T cells in Graves' hyperthyroidism and ophthalmopathy. Amplification of TCR beta CDR3 regions was performed using RNA transcripts as template. RT-PCR in the first round (using the HTBI primer set) targeted the TCR CDR3. TCRdb ran MiXCR on the multiplex PCR reads and lists one entry per CDR3 protein. This table holds a few hundred thousand distinct CDR3 sequences, around 13% found once. The sequencing sample was made of blood. The source of these receptors is a woman between 25 and 40 years old with Graves' hyperthyroidism that later progressed to Graves' ophthalmopathy.

This clonotype was recorded many times. The chain has TRBV18 and TRBJ2-7; weak D call: TRBD1 (6 bases). In germline, CDR1 is KGHSH, CDR2 LQKENI. The CDR3 sequence is 14 residues long. V lost 3 bases and J 2 bases, leaving 11 bases between the germline ends. CDR3 bases: TGTGCCAGCTCACCGGGGGCAGGACCCTACGAGCAGTACTTC. Amino acids: CASSPGAGPYEQYF. Looking up the rest from reference TRBV18 and TRBJ2-7 gives the full variable domain: NAGVMQNPRHLVRRRGQEARLRCSPMKGHSHVYWYRQLPEEGLKFMVYLQKENIIDESGMPKERFSAEFPKEGPSILRIQQVVRGDSAAYFCASSPGAGPYEQYFGPGTRLTVT.

This clonotype came up a few times. V gene TRBV7-9 combines with J gene TRBJ2-1, with TRBD2 matching over 7 bases. CDR1 is SEHNR, CDR2 FQNEAQ, per germline (reference sequence). V dropped 5 bases and J dropped 6; count of bases not matched to a gene: 10. The CDR3 has 15 residues. The CDR3 sequence is CASSPPRDYSNEQFF. CDR3 sequence (DNA): TGTGCCAGCAGCCCCCCCAGGGACTACTCCAATGAGCAGTTCTTC.

Many counts were recorded for this clonotype. The chain is built from TRBV12-5 and TRBJ1-5, with a weak D call TRBD1 (5 bases). Trimming removed 2 bases at V and 0 bases at J, with 14 bases between. The CDR3 runs 17 residues. Germline V lookup: CDR1 LGHNT, CDR2 FRNRAP. CDR3 in amino acids: CASGLLVWDHSNQPQHF. The CDR3 nucleotides read TGTGCTAGTGGTTTGCTGGTGTGGGACCATAGCAATCAGCCCCAGCATTTT.

This clonotype was seen many times. The rearrangement uses TRBV10-3 and TRBJ2-5; perhaps D is TRBD1 or TRBD2 (5 bases each). The germline gives CDR1 ENHRY, CDR2 SYGVKD. The CDR3 is 14 amino acids. V was cut by 5 bases and J by 4 bases, with 14 bases left in between. The CDR3 loop is CAISSGTMRETQYF. CDR3 nucleotide sequence: TGTGCCATCAGTTCCGGGACCATGAGAGAGACCCAGTACTTC.

The rearrangement links TRBV15 to TRBJ1-4, with 11 bases aligning to TRBD1. J gave up 5 bases and V 5 bases, and 4 bases lay outside the gene matches. Germline V gene lookup returns CDR1 LNHNV and CDR2 YYDKDF (reference sequence). The CDR3 is 15 amino acids. The CDR3 sequence: CATSGWDRGNEKLFF. In nucleotides, the CDR3 is TGTGCCACCAGCGGCTGGGACAGGGGGAATGAAAAACTGTTTTTT.

The V and J genes are TRBV10-3 and TRBJ2-7, with 10 bases matching TRBD1. The CDR3 extends over 15 amino acids. V dropped 4 bases and J dropped 5; count of bases not matched to a gene: 8. Germline V CDR1 and CDR2: ENHRY, SYGVKD. The CDR3 bases are TGTGCCATCAGTGGCCCGGGACAGGGGAAGGACGAGCAGTACTTC. Its translation is CAISGPGQGKDEQYF.